This T cell receptor (beta chain) was obtained from a study of human T cells and chemical hapten exposure. Time point denoted: patch test 3, about 24 weeks after DPC sensitization. Stated treatment: therapeutic diphenylcyclopropenone sensitization with weekly scalp DPC. The CDR3 is made up of 13 amino acids. V lost 3 bases and J lost 10, with 13 bases in between. Germline-derived CDR1 and CDR2 are SGHTA and FQGTGA. For this clonotype: Its antigen remains unidentified.

The study, taken as a whole, reports: After DPC sensitization, TCRs above 1 in 1000 frequency showed no change.

Authors' data handling: TCRs per sample had a median of approximately 100,000 and ranged from about 23,224 to 750,000. TCRdb used MiXCR to reprocess the RACE reads, holding one entry per CDR3 protein. TCRdb's processing, not the authors', yielded these V and J calls. Of about 190,000 distinct CDR3 sequences in the sample, 24% were seen once. The rearrangement links TRBV7-3 to TRBJ2-1; weak D call: TRBD2 (6 bases). This TCR was recovered from a woman aged 40 to 50 with alopecia areata. Some clones in this sample may be carry-over from other donors' samples. This specimen was whole blood, taken in connection with sensitization to the hapten diphenylcyclopropenone (DPC). The CDR3 DNA follows: TGTGCCAGCAGCTTCTCAATGGAGGGGGAGCAGTTCTTC. Protein product: CASSFSMEGEQFF.